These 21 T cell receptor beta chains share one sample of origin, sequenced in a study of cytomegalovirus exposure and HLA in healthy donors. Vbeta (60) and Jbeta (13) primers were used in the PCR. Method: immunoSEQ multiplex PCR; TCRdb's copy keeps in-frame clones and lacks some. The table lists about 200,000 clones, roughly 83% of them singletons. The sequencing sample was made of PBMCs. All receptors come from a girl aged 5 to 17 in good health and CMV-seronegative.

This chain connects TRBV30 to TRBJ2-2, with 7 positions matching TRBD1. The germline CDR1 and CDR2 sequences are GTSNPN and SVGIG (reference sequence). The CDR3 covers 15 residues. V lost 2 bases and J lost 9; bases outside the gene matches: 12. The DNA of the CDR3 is TGTGCCTGGAGTTCCAACCCCGACAGGGCCCGGGAGCTGTTTTTT. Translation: CAWSSNPDRARELFF.

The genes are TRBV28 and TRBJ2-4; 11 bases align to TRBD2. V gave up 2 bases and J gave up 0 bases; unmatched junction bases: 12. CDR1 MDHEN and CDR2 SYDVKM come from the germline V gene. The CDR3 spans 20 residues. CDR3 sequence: CASSLRASGRPRLAKNIQYF. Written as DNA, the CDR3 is TGTGCCAGCAGTTTACGGGCTAGCGGGAGGCCAAGGTTAGCCAAAAACATTCAGTACTTC.

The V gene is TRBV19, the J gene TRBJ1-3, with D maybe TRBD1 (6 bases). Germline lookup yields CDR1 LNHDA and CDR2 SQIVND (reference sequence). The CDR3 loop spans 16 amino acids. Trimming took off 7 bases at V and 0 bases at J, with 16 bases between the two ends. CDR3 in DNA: TGTGCCAGTACCCCGGGACACAAACACTCTGGAAACACCATATATTTT. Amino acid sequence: CASTPGHKHSGNTIYF.

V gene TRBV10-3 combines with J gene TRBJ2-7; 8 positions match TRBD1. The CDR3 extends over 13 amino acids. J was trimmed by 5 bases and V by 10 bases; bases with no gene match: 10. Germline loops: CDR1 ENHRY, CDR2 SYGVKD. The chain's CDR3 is CATPPGGINEQYF. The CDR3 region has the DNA TGTGCCACCCCGCCAGGGGGCATCAACGAGCAGTACTTC.

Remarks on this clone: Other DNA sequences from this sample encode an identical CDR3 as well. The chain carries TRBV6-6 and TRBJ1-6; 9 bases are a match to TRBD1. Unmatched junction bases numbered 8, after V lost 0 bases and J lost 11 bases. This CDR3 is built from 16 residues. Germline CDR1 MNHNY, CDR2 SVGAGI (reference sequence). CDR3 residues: CASSYSTGTGRPPLHF. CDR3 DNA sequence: TGTGCCAGCAGTTACTCGACCGGGACAGGGAGGCCACCCCTCCACTTT.

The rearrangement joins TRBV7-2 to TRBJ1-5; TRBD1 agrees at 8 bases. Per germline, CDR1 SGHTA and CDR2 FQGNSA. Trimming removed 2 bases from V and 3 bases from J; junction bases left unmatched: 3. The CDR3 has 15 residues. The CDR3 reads CASSLRTGTNQPQHF. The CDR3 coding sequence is TGTGCCAGCAGCTTAAGGACAGGGACCAATCAGCCCCAGCATTTT. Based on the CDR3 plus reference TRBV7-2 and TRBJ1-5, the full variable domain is GAGVSQSPSNKVTEKGKDVELRCDPISGHTALYWYRQSLGQGLEFLIYFQGNSAPDKSGLPSDRFSAERTGGSVSTLTIQRTQQEDSAVYLCASSLRTGTNQPQHFGDGTRLSIL.

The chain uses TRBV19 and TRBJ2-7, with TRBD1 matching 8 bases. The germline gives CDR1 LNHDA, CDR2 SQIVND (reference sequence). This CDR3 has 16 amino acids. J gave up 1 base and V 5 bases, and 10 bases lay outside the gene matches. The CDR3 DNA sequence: TGTGCCAGTAGTCCCCGGACAGGGAGTATATCCTACGAGCAGTACTTC. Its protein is CASSPRTGSISYEQYF.

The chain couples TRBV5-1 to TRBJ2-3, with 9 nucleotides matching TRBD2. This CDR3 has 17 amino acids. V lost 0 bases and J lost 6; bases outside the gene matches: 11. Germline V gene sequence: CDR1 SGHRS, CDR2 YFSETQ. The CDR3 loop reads CASSLAYLGGGADTQYF. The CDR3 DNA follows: TGCGCCAGCAGCTTGGCCTATTTGGGCGGGGGGGCTGATACGCAGTATTTT.

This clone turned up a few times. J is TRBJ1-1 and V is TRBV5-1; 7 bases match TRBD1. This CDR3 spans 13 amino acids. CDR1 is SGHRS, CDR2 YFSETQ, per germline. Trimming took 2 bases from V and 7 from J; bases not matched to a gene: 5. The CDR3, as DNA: TGCGCCAGCAGCTTAGGGACAGCAAATGAAGCTTTCTTT. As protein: CASSLGTANEAFF.

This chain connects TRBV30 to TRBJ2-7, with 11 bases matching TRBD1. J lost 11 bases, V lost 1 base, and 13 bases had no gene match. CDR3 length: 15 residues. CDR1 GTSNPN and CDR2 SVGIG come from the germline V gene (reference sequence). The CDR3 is CAWSAPRRDRGRKYF. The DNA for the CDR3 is TGTGCCTGGAGTGCACCCCGACGGGACAGGGGGAGGAAGTACTTC.

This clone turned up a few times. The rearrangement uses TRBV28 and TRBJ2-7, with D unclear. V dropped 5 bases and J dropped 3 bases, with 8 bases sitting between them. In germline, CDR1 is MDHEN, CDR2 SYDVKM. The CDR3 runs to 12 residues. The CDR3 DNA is TGTGCCAGCAGTGTTGAGCGCTACGAGCAGTACTTC. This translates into CASSVERYEQYF.

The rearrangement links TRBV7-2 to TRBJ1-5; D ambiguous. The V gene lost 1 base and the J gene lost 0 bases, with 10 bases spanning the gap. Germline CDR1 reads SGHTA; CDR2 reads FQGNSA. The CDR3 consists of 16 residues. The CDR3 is CASSLVHSYSNQPQHF. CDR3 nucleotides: TGTGCCAGCAGCTTAGTGCACAGCTATAGCAATCAGCCCCAGCATTTT.

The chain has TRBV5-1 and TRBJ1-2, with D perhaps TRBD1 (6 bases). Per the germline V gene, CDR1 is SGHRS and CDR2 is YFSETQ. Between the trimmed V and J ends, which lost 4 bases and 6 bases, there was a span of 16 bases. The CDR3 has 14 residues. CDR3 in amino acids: CASSTTLTGNGYTF. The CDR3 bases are TGCGCCAGCAGCACGACTTTAACAGGGAATGGCTACACCTTC.

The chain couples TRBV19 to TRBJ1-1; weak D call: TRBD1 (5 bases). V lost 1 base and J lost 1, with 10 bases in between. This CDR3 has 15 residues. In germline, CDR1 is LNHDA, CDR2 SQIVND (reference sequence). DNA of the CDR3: TGTGCCAGTAGTATAGCGCCAGGGAAGAACACTGAAGCTTTCTTT. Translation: CASSIAPGKNTEAFF.

This CDR3 reads CASSLGQGGTDTQYF. CDR3 nucleotide sequence: TGTGCCAGCAGCTTAGGTCAGGGCGGCACAGATACGCAGTATTTT. V is TRBV7-9 and J is TRBJ2-3; D possibly corresponds to TRBD1 (5 bases). The V gene lost 1 base and the J gene lost 1 base, with 9 bases spanning the gap. CDR1 is SEHNR and CDR2 is FQNEAQ in the germline V gene (reference sequence). This CDR3 has 15 amino acids.

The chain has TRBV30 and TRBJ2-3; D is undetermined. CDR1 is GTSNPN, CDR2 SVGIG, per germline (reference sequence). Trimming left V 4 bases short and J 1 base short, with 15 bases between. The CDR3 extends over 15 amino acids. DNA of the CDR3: TGTGCCTGGACCCCCAGGCTTTTACGCACAGATACGCAGTATTTT. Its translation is CAWTPRLLRTDTQYF.

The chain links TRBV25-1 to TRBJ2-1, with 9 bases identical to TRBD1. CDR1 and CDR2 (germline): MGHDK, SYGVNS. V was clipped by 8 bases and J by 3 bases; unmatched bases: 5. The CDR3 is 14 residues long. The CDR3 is CASGQGRGYNEQFF. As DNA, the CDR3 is TGTGCCAGCGGACAGGGGCGAGGCTACAATGAGCAGTTCTTC.

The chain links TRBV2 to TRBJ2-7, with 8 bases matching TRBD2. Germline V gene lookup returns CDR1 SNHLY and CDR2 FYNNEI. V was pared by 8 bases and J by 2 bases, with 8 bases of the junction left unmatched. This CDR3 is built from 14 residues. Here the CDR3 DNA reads TGTGCCAGCCTCAGGGCGGGGGGAACCTACGAGCAGTACTTC. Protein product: CASLRAGGTYEQYF. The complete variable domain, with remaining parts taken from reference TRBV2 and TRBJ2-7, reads EPEVTQTPSHQVTQMGQEVILRCVPISNHLYFYWYRQILGQKVEFLVSFYNNEISEKSEIFDDQFSVERPDGSNFTLKIRSTKLEDSAMYFCASLRAGGTYEQYFGPGTRLTVT.

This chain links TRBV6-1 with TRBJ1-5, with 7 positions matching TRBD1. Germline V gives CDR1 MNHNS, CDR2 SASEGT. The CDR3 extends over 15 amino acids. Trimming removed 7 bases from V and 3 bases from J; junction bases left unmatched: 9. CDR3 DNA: TGTGCCAGCATTTTAAGGCAGGGGGACAATCAGCCCCAGCATTTT. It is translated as CASILRQGDNQPQHF.

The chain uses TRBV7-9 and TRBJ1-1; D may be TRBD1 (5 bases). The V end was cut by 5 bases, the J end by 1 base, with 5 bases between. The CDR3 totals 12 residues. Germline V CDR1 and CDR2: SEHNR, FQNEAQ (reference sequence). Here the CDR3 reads CASSQGNTEAFF. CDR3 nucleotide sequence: TGTGCCAGCAGCCAGGGGAACACTGAAGCTTTCTTT.

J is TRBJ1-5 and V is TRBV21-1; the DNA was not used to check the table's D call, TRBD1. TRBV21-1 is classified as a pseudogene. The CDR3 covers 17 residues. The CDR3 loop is CASRRPDTAPGNQPQHF. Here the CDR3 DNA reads TGTGCCAGCAGGAGACCAGACACCGCTCCTGGCAATCAGCCCCAGCATTTT.